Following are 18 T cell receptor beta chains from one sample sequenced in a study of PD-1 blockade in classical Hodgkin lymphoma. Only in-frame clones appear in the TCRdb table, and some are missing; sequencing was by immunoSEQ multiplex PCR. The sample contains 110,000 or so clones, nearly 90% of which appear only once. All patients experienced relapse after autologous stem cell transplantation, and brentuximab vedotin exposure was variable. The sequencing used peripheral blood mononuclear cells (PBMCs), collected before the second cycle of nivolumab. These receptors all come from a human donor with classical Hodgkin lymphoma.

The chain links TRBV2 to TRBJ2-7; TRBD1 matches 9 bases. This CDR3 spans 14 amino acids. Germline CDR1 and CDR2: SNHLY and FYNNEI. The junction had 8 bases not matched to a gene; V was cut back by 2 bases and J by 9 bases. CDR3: CASSELGQGFLQYF. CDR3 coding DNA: TGTGCCAGCAGTGAACTGGGACAGGGATTTTTGCAGTACTTC.

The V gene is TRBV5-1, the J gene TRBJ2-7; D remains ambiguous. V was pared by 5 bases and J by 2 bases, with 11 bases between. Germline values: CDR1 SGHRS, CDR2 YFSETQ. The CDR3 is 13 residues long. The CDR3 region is CASRGTVPYEQYF. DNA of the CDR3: TGCGCCAGCAGGGGTACAGTTCCCTACGAGCAGTACTTC.

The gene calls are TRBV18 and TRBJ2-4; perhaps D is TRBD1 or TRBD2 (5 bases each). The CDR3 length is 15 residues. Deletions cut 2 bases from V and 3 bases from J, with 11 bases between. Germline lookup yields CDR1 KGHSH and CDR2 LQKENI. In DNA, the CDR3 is TGTGCCAGCTCACCAGGGGGAACAAACAAAAACATTCAGTACTTC. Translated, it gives CASSPGGTNKNIQYF.

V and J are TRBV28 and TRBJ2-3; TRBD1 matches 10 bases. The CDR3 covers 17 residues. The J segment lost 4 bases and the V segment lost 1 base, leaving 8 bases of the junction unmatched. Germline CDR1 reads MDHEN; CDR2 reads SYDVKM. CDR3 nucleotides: TGTGCCAGCAGTTTATACGGGGGGACAGGGGCTCCAGATACGCAGTATTTT. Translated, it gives CASSLYGGTGAPDTQYF.

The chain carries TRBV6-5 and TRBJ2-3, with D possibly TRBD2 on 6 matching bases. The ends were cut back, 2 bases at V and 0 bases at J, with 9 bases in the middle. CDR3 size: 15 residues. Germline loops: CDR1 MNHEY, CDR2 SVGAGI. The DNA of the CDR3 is TGTGCCAGCAGTTACCGGGACTTTAGCACAGATACGCAGTATTTT. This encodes CASSYRDFSTDTQYF.

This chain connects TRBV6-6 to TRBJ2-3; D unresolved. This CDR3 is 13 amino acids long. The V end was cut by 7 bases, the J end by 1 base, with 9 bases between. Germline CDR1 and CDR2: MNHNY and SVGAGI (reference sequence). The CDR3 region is CASILLGTDTQYF. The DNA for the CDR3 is TGTGCCAGCATCCTTTTGGGCACAGATACGCAGTATTTT.

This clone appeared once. The CDR3 here is CSVELAGVQNEQFF. Written as DNA, the CDR3 is TGCAGCGTGGAACTAGCGGGAGTACAGAATGAGCAGTTCTTC. The rearrangement links TRBV29-1 to TRBJ2-1; TRBD2 aligns across 11 bases. CDR1 SQVTM and CDR2 ANQGSEA come from the germline V gene. The CDR3 has 14 amino acids. Trimming at V came to 6 bases and at J to 7 bases, leaving 8 bases not matched to a gene.

The CDR3 nucleotides read TGCGCCAGCAGCCAAGTGCCTTGGAACAATGAGCAGTTCTTC. The encoded protein is CASSQVPWNNEQFF. J is TRBJ2-1 and V is TRBV4-1; D is ambiguous. Between the trimmed V and J ends, which lost 1 base and 5 bases, there was a span of 9 bases. In germline, CDR1 is MGHRA, CDR2 YSYEKL. The CDR3 has 14 amino acids.

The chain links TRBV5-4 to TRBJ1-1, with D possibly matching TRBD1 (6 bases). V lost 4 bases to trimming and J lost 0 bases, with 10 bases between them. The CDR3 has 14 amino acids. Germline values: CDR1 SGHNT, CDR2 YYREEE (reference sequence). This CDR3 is CASSPDRMNTEAFF. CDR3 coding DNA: TGTGCCAGCAGCCCCGACAGGATGAACACTGAAGCTTTCTTT.

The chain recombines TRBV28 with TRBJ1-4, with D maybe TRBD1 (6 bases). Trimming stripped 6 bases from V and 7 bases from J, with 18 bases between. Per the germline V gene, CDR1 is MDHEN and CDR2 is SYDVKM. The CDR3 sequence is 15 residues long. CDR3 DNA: TGTGCCAGCAGACAGTATCGGGGGGGCGTTGAAAAACTGTTTTTT. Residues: CASRQYRGGVEKLFF.

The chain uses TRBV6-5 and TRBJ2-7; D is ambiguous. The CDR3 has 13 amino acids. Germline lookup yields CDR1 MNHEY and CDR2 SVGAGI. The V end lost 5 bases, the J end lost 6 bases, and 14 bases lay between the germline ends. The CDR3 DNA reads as TGTGCCAGCAGTGAATTGAGTGCCCGCGAGCAGTACTTC. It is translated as CASSELSAREQYF.

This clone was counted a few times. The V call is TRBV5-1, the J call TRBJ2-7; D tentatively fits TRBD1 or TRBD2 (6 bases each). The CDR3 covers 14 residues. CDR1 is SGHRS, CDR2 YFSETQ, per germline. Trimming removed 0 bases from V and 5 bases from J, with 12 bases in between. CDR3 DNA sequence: TGCGCCAGCAGCTTGGCCAGGGGAGGCAACGAGCAGTACTTC. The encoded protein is CASSLARGGNEQYF.

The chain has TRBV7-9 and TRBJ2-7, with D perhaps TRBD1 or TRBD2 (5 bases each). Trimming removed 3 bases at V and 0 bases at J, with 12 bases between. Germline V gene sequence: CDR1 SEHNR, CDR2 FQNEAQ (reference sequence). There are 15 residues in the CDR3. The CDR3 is CASSLGGTSSYEQYF. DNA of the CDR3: TGTGCCAGCAGCTTGGGTGGGACCAGCTCCTACGAGCAGTACTTC. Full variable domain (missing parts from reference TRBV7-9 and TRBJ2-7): DTGVSQNPRHKITKRGQNVTFRCDPISEHNRLYWYRQTLGQGPEFLTYFQNEAQLEKSRLLSDRFSAERPKGSFSTLEIQRTEQGDSAMYLCASSLGGTSSYEQYFGPGTRLTVT.

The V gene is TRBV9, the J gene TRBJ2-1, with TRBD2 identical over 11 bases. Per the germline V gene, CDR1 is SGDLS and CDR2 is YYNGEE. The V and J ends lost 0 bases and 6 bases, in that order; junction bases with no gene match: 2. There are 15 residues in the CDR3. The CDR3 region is CASSVGGTSGNEQFF. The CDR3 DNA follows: TGTGCCAGCAGCGTAGGTGGGACTAGCGGCAATGAGCAGTTCTTC.

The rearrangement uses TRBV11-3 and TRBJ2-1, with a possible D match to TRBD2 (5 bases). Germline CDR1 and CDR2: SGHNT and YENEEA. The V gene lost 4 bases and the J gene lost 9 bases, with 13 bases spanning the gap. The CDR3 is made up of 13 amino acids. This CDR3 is CASSSTLEGEQFF. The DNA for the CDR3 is TGTGCCAGCAGCTCCACCCTCGAGGGTGAGCAGTTCTTC.

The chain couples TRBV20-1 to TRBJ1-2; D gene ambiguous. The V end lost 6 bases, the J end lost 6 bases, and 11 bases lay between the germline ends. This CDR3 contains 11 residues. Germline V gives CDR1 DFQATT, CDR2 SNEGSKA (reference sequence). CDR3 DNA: TGCAGTGCGGAGGTCGGGAATGGCTACACCTTC. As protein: CSAEVGNGYTF.

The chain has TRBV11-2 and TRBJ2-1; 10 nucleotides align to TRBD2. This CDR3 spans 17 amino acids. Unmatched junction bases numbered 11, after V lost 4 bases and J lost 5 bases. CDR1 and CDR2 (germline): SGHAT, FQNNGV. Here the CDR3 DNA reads TGTGCCAGCAGCTCAAACCTCGGGACTAGCGTGAACAATGAGCAGTTCTTC. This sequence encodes CASSSNLGTSVNNEQFF.

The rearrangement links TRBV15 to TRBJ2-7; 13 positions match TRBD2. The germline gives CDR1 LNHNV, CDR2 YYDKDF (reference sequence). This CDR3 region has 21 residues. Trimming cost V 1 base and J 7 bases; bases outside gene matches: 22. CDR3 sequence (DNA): TGTGCCACCAGCAGAGCCCTCGGACTAGCGGGAGATGGTGTTGGGTTTGAAGAGCAGTACTTC. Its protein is CATSRALGLAGDGVGFEEQYF. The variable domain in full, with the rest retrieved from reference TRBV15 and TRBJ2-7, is DAMVIQNPRYQVTQFGKPVTLSCSQTLNHNVMYWYQQKSSQAPKLLFHYYDKDFNNEADTPDNFQSRRPNTSFCFLDIRSPGLGDTAMYLCATSRALGLAGDGVGFEEQYFGPGTRLTVT.